This T cell receptor beta chain is drawn from a study of blood T cells in healthy people across ages. Findings of the study overall: Any conclusive comparison of naive versus antigen-experienced cells was prevented by using unsorted PBMCs. Age showed a roughly linear inverse relationship with TCR beta diversity per million T cells.

Regarding this clonotype: Its antigen remains unidentified.

Through a sample-barcoded 5' primer and a J-beta primer mix, a second PCR was run for roughly 7 to 12 cycles. TCRdb re-analysed the 5' RACE reads in MiXCR, keeping a single row per CDR3 protein. The profile shows about 650,000 distinct CDR3 sequences, about 30% of them singletons. Isolated PBMCs totaled at least 7 million in each sample. Total RNA extracted from each sample amounted to at least 5 micrograms. The germline V and J ends were trimmed by 1 base and 3 bases, with 13 bases remaining between them. Germline V gene lookup returns CDR1 SGHTA and CDR2 FQGNSA. The CDR3 contains 16 residues. The origin of this receptor is a woman older than 75 in good health. This rearrangement joins TRBV7-2 to TRBJ1-5; D might be TRBD1 (5 bases). Material for sequencing was blood. The CDR3 here is CASSLEFGRANQPQHF. CDR3 coding DNA: TGTGCCAGCAGCTTAGAGTTCGGCAGGGCCAATCAGCCCCAGCATTTT.